This passage covers 10 T cell receptor beta chains from one sample sequenced in a study of blood T cell repertoires in COVID-19. The repertoire was sequenced with immunoSEQ multiplex PCR; TCRdb's copy has only in-frame clones and lacks some. The data contain roughly 200,000 clones, around 80% of them singletons. Sequenced sample: peripheral blood. These receptors were taken from a woman aged 80 or over with active or convalescent COVID-19.

For this clone: The same CDR3 is also encoded by other DNA sequences in this sample. The rearrangement links TRBV5-1 to TRBJ2-1; D remains ambiguous. This CDR3 region has 12 residues. Germline CDR1 is SGHRS and CDR2 is YFSETQ. V lost 0 bases, J lost 7 bases, and 5 bases lay in between. The CDR3 nucleotides are TGCGCCAGCAGCTTGGACTTGAATGAGCAGTTCTTC. It specifies CASSLDLNEQFF. Full variable domain (rest looked up from reference TRBV5-1 and TRBJ2-1): KAGVTQTPRYLIKTRGQQVTLSCSPISGHRSVSWYQQTPGQGLQFLFEYFSETQRNKGNFPGRFSGRQFSNSRSEMNVSTLELGDSALYLCASSLDLNEQFFGPGTRLTVL.

The chain joins TRBV7-2 to TRBJ1-1; 8 bases fit TRBD1. After removal of 3 bases from V and 10 bases from J, the junction contained 16 bases not matched to a gene. Germline CDR1 and CDR2: SGHTA and FQGNSA. The CDR3 loop spans 16 amino acids. The CDR3 DNA is TGTGCCAGCAGCTTCTCGCTCCGGGACAGGCCCAGGGGAGCTTTCTTT. It encodes CASSFSLRDRPRGAFF.

This clone was counted between two and nine times. This chain uses TRBV30 with TRBJ2-2, with D tentatively TRBD2 (6 bases). Deletions cut 0 bases from V and 1 base from J, with 6 bases between. The length of the CDR3 is 14 residues. Germline V gives CDR1 GTSNPN, CDR2 SVGIG (reference sequence). DNA of the CDR3: TGTGCCTGGAGTGTGGGGGGGAACACCGGGGAGCTGTTTTTT. It translates to CAWSVGGNTGELFF.

V and J are TRBV9 and TRBJ2-1; 8 bases agree with TRBD1. This CDR3 contains 15 residues. In germline, CDR1 is SGDLS, CDR2 YYNGEE. V lost 1 base to trimming and J lost 6 bases; unmatched junction nucleotides: 6. The CDR3 reads CASSVIGQGFNEQFF. The CDR3 nucleotides read TGTGCCAGCAGCGTAATAGGACAGGGATTCAATGAGCAGTTCTTC.

The rearrangement links TRBV6-4 to TRBJ1-3, with 8 bases identical to TRBD1. Germline V gene sequence: CDR1 MRHNA, CDR2 SNTAGT. J gave up 0 bases and V 10 bases, and 8 bases lay outside the gene matches. CDR3 length: 15 residues. The CDR3 DNA follows: TGTGCCATCATGACAGGGGCCGCCTCTGGAAACACCATATATTTT. Translating it yields CAIMTGAASGNTIYF.

The rearrangement links TRBV19 to TRBJ2-4; the match to TRBD1 covers 8 bases. V was clipped by 4 bases and J by 10 bases; unmatched bases: 12. The CDR3 covers 15 residues. CDR1 and CDR2 (germline): LNHDA, SQIVND (reference sequence). Here the CDR3 reads CASSNTTPDRGIQYF. The CDR3 DNA reads as TGTGCCAGTAGTAACACCACCCCCGACAGGGGAATTCAGTACTTC.

This clone came up a few times. The chain employs TRBV28 and TRBJ1-6, with D possibly matching TRBD1 (5 bases). V was trimmed by 5 bases and J by 8 bases, leaving 10 bases between them. The CDR3 is 13 amino acids. Germline CDR1 MDHEN, CDR2 SYDVKM. The CDR3 spells CASSPTTDSPLHF. CDR3 bases: TGTGCCAGCAGTCCTACGACAGATTCACCCCTCCACTTT.

The chain has TRBV11-2 and TRBJ2-2; 8 bases fit TRBD1. Per the germline V gene, CDR1 is SGHAT and CDR2 is FQNNGV. Trimming cost V 2 bases and J 5 bases; bases outside gene matches: 10. The CDR3 is 17 residues long. CDR3 DNA: TGTGCCAGCAGCTTACTTGGTACAGGGGGAAGGACCGGGGAGCTGTTTTTT. Translated, it gives CASSLLGTGGRTGELFF.

The chain is built from TRBV19 and TRBJ1-3, with D perhaps TRBD1 (5 bases). Germline-derived CDR1 and CDR2 are LNHDA and SQIVND (reference sequence). V was shortened by 7 bases and J by 9 bases, with 16 bases between the two germline ends. The CDR3 totals 13 residues. The CDR3 DNA reads as TGTGCCAGTAAACCAAGACAGTCTAGCACCATATATTTT. It is translated as CASKPRQSSTIYF.

V gene TRBV5-1 combines with J gene TRBJ1-6; 12 bases line up with TRBD1. Trimming removed 4 bases from V and 1 base from J; junction bases left unmatched: 9. The CDR3 consists of 19 residues. Looked up from germline, CDR1 is SGHRS and CDR2 is YFSETQ. DNA of the CDR3: TGCGCCAGCAGCGCCGGGACAGGGGGCAAGTTATCCTATAATTCACCCCTCCACTTT. It translates to CASSAGTGGKLSYNSPLHF.